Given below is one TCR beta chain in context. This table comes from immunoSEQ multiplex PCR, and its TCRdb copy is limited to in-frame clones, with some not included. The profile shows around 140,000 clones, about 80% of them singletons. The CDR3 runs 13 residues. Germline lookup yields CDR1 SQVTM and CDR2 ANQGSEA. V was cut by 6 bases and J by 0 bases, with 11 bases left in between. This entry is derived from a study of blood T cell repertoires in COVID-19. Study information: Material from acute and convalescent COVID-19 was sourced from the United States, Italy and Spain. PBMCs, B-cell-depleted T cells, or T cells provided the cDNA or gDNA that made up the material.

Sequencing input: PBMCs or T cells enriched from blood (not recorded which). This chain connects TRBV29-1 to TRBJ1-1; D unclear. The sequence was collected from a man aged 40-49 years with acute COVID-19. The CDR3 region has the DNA TGCAGCGTGAGGGAGAGGATGAACACTGAAGCTTTCTTT. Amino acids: CSVRERMNTEAFF.